This T cell receptor (beta chain) was found in a study of cytomegalovirus exposure and HLA in healthy donors. This CDR3 contains 14 residues. V was cut by 2 bases and J by 8 bases, with 13 bases left in between. Germline CDR1 and CDR2: MNHNS and SASEGT. 13 Jbeta primers and 60 Vbeta primers were used for the PCR. Profiling relied on immunoSEQ multiplex PCR, and the TCRdb table lists in-frame clones only, not all of them. The repertoire has some 90,000 clones, 80% of them found once; the top ten carry 32%. Among the donors, all were healthy bone marrow donors. The origin of this receptor is a man in his fifties in good health and CMV-seropositive. What was sequenced was PBMCs. The chain links TRBV6-1 to TRBJ2-1; weak D call: TRBD2 (5 bases). As DNA, the CDR3 is TGTGCCAGCAGTGAACTTACTAGATTCTATGAGCAGTTCTTC. It yields the protein CASSELTRFYEQFF.